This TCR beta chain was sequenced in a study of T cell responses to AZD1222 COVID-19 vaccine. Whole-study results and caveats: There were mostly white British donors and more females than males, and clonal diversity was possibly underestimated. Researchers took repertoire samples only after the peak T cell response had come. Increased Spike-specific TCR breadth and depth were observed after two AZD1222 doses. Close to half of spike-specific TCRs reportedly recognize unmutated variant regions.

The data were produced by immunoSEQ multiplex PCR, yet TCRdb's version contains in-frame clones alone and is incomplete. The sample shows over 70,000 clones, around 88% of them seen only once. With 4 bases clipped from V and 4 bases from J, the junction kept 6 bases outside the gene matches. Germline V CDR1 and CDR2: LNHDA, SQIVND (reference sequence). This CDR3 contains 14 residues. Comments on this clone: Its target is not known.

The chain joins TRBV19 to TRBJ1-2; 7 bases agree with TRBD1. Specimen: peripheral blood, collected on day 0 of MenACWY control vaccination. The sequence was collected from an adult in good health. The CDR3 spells CASSNPTGVYGYTF. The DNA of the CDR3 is TGTGCCAGTAGTAACCCCACAGGGGTCTATGGCTACACCTTC.